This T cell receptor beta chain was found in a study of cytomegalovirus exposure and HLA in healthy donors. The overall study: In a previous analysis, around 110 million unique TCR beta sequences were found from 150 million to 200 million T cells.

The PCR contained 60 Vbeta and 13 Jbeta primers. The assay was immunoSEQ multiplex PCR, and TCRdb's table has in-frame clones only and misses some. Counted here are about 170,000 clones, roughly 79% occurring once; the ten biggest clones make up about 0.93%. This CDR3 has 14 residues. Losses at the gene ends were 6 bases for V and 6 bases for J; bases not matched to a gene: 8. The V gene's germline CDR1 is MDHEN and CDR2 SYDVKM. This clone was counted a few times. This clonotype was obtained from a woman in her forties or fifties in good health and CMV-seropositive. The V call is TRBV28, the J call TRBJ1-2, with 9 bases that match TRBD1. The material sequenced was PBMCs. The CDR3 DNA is TGTGCCAGCAGCCTCCACAGGGGGCGCGATGGCTACACCTTC. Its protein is CASSLHRGRDGYTF.